A selection of T cell receptor beta chains follows, all from one sample in a study of OX40 agonist ivuxolimab in advanced cancers. TCRdb's copy holds only in-frame clones and misses some; the assay was immunoSEQ multiplex PCR. The sample lists approximately 28,000 clones, around 85% seen once, with roughly 30% in the top ten. The sample here was CD4+ or CD8+ T cells sorted from blood, taken in a trial of the OX40 agonist ivuxolimab. The receptor set was obtained from an adult with an advanced solid tumor such as melanoma, head and neck, liver or kidney cancer. Both conserved end residues are part of each CDR3. Each record gives: clone size, V gene, J gene, D gene, CDR3 protein, CDR3 DNA. D genes are given only for firm matches. Only part of the rows carry a size: once, few, many, or a class if the clone is expanded.

.,TRBV7-6,TRBJ2-1,TRBD1,CASSLGTGTDEQFF,TGTGCCAGCAGCCTCGGGACAGGGACGGATGAGCAGTTCTTC
.,TRBV11-2,TRBJ2-5,.,CASSLGTGETQYF,TGTGCCAGCAGCCTCGGGACCGGGGAGACCCAGTACTTC
.,TRBV4-2,TRBJ2-5,TRBD2,CASSQDGTSGGALRGTQYF,TGTGCCAGCAGCCAAGACGGGACTAGCGGGGGGGCTCTTCGAGGGACCCAGTACTTC
.,TRBV19,TRBJ1-2,.,CASSPNGVYGYTF,TGTGCCAGTAGTCCTAATGGGGTGTATGGCTACACCTTC
.,TRBV30,TRBJ1-4,.,CAWTDSNEKLFF,TGTGCCTGGACGGACAGTAATGAAAAACTGTTTTTT
.,TRBV6-5,TRBJ2-3,TRBD1,CASSYRDRVTDTQYF,TGTGCCAGCAGTTACCGGGACAGGGTCACAGATACGCAGTATTTT
.,TRBV12-5,TRBJ2-1,.,CASGLVLLTGSSYNEQFF,TGTGCTAGTGGTTTGGTACTGTTGACGGGAAGCTCCTACAATGAGCAGTTCTTC
.,TRBV27,TRBJ2-1,TRBD2,CASSFLSGPVYNEQFF,TGTGCCAGCAGTTTCCTTAGCGGGCCCGTCTACAATGAGCAGTTCTTC
few,TRBV10-3,TRBJ1-5,.,CAISGGAYSNQPQHF,TGTGCCATAAGTGGGGGGGCTTATAGCAATCAGCCCCAGCATTTT
few,TRBV5-1,TRBJ1-1,.,CASSLSRDEAFF,TGCGCCAGCAGCTTGTCCCGGGACGAAGCTTTCTTT
.,TRBV7-9,TRBJ2-5,.,CASSLVVSQETQYF,TGTGCCAGCAGCTTAGTGGTCTCCCAAGAGACCCAGTACTTC
.,TRBV7-6,TRBJ1-5,TRBD1,CASSPEGQSSNQPQHF,TGTGCCAGCAGCCCGGAGGGACAGAGTAGCAATCAGCCCCAGCATTTT
.,TRBV9,TRBJ2-7,TRBD1,CASSAGTGDFAVREQYF,TGTGCCAGCAGCGCGGGGACAGGGGACTTCGCGGTACGCGAGCAGTACTTC
once,TRBV2,TRBJ2-2,.,CASSAPSGTGELFF,TGTGCCAGCAGTGCCCCGTCGGGGACCGGGGAGCTGTTTTTT
.,TRBV7-3,TRBJ2-1,.,CASSWDGAEQFF,TGTGCCAGCAGCTGGGACGGGGCTGAGCAGTTCTTC
.,TRBV5-5,TRBJ2-7,TRBD1,CASSQGQGNYEQYF,TGTGCCAGCAGCCAAGGACAGGGCAACTACGAGCAGTACTTC
.,TRBV2,TRBJ1-1,.,CASSKGGEGGNTEAFF,TGTGCCAGCAGTAAGGGAGGGGAGGGAGGGAACACTGAAGCTTTCTTT
.,TRBV2,TRBJ1-3,.,CASSERFSGNTIYF,TGTGCCAGCAGTGAGCGGTTCTCTGGAAACACCATATATTTT
.,TRBV19,TRBJ2-7,.,CASSLSTSQGLYEQYF,TGTGCCAGTTCCCTTTCCACTAGTCAGGGGCTCTACGAGCAGTACTTC
.,TRBV27,TRBJ2-7,.,CASSLGRSSYEQYF,TGTGCCAGCAGTCTGGGACGGAGCTCCTACGAGCAGTACTTC
.,TRBV6-5,TRBJ1-2,TRBD1,CASSQTGGLLGYTF,TGTGCCAGCAGTCAGACAGGGGGTTTGCTTGGCTACACCTTC
.,TRBV10-3,TRBJ1-2,.,CAISETTGPDYPYGYTF,TGTGCCATCAGTGAGACGACAGGACCCGATTATCCCTATGGCTACACCTTC
.,TRBV5-1,TRBJ2-6,.,CASSLEWSPWGANVLTF,TGCGCCAGCAGCTTGGAGTGGTCCCCTTGGGGGGCCAACGTCCTGACTTTC
.,TRBV4-1,TRBJ1-2,TRBD1,CASSPPGTAYGYTF,TGCGCCAGCAGCCCTCCCGGGACAGCTTATGGCTACACCTTC
.,TRBV28,TRBJ1-1,TRBD1,CASRVTGMNTEAFF,TGTGCCAGCAGGGTGACAGGGATGAACACTGAAGCTTTCTTT
.,TRBV7-9,TRBJ1-4,.,CASSLELLEKLFF,TGTGCCAGCAGCTTAGAGCTGCTCGAAAAACTGTTTTTT